Reported below is one T cell receptor beta chain. Its recognized antigen is unknown. No much larger clonotype is one base removed from it; base qualities were not supplied. Explained via the paper, the time point label denotes: about 28 days (+/-7) after the second vaccine dose. AZD1222 recipients whose second dose came at about 4 weeks and those whose second dose came at about 12 weeks were combined into one group, since spike-specific TCR depth and breadth did not differ between the two schedules. Samples from vaccinated people were obtained from the UK trials COV001 and COV002, which included a single-blind randomized controlled phase 2/3 trial of AZD1222 (ChAdOx1 nCoV-19) in healthy adults. For TCRbeta chain sequencing, PBMC samples were collected from trial participants at day 0 and at day 28 after the second dose. Looking up the germline V gene (reference sequence) yields CDR1 LNHDA and CDR2 SQIVND. The CDR3 spans 15 residues, from the cysteine through the phenylalanine. Only the CDR3 DNA is retained, 45 bases long and in frame from the first base. At the junction V is shortened by 7 bases and J by 2 bases, with 18 bases in between.

The record originates from a study of T cell responses to AZD1222 COVID-19 vaccine (dated by TCRdb to 2020 to 2023). Study-wide context: TCR sequencing covered approximately 230 trial participants: 200 to 210 given two doses of AZD1222 and around 26 given two doses of MenACWY control vaccine. Trial participants were enrolled by age into 18-55, 56-69 and 70-plus year subgroups, with roughly 160, 29 and 62 TCR-sequenced participants respectively. What the authors observed across the whole study: The 56-69-year group was small, and its depth increase did not reach significance, likely because of low power. Because no day 14 peak-response samples were available, repertoires were characterized only after the peak T cell response. After two AZD1222 doses, spike-specific TCR breadth and depth were significantly higher than at day 0 and than in MenACWY recipients. Vaccine-associated CD4 TCRs spanned the whole spike protein, with dominant responses in regions 160-218 and 743-854. Participants were mostly white British, with more females than males. The authors suggested clonal diversity may have been underestimated. Nearly half of unique spike-specific TCRs reportedly recognized epitopes outside regions mutated in the B.1.351 and B.1.1.7 variants. Conclusions about previously exposed vaccinees are limited, since just 6 or 7 AZD1222 recipients were seropositive for SARS-CoV-2 at baseline.

The CDR3 regions of human TCRbeta chains were analyzed by immunosequencing. As for how the authors treated the data: Repertoire TCRs were matched against a reference library of SARS-CoV-2-specific TCRs generated with the MIRA antigen-specificity platform. Breadth was defined as the fraction of unique TCRs that were SARS-CoV-2-associated, and depth was defined as the fraction of total T cells that were SARS-CoV-2-associated. Using the MIRA data, each spike-specific TCR was mapped to the spike region that the TCR reacts to and placed in a CD4 or CD8 class. Log10-transformed breadth and depth values were compared by one-way ANOVA with Sidak's multiple comparisons tests. This is the immuneACCESS table as TCRdb keeps it, with only in-frame sequences that have V and J called. A part of the clones is gone; compared with another copy, unresolved V genes explain less than half, and the rest is unexplained. D and trimming were read from the DNA, whereas the V and J calls and clone size are those reported in that table. The sample profile shows around 130,000 clones; about 91% of them were found once. The leading ten clones occupy 1.5% to 2% of the sample.

This sequence originates from an adult who received the AZD1222 COVID-19 vaccine. The sample consisted of peripheral blood, taken 28 days after the second AZD1222 dose. The V gene is TRBV19 and the J gene is TRBJ2-7, and TRBD1 may be the D gene, going by 5 matching bases. The DNA is as follows: TGTGCCAGTACTTTAGGGCAGGGCCCAACCTACGAGCAGTACTTC. Its protein product is CASTLGQGPTYEQYF.